The 27 T cell receptor beta chains reported below all come from one sample, sequenced in a study of cytotoxic CD8 clonotypes in ibrutinib-treated CLL. Assay used: immunoSEQ multiplex PCR; TCRdb lists only in-frame clones, some missing. The profile covers 150,000 to 200,000 clones, with around nine tenths appearing a single time and 3% to 3.5% taken by the ten largest. The input for sequencing was PBMCs, taken at disease progression, from a patient treated with ibrutinib. Receptor source: a human donor with chronic lymphocytic leukemia.

Here the CDR3 DNA reads TGTGCCATCAGTGACGAGCTTGACAAGTCCTACGAGCAGTACTTC. Protein: CAISDELDKSYEQYF. The rearrangement links TRBV10-3 to TRBJ2-7; unclear D gene. This CDR3 is 15 amino acids long. The ends were cut back, 3 bases at V and 1 base at J, with 13 bases in the middle. Germline-derived CDR1 and CDR2 are ENHRY and SYGVKD.

CDR3 coding DNA: TGTGCCAGCAGCAAACTTGGACAGGGGAAGAACTTTTGCAATCAGCCCCAGCATTTT. Its translation is CASSKLGQGKNFCNQPQHF. V and J are TRBV21-1 and TRBJ1-5; the table's D call, TRBD1, has no DNA check behind it. TRBV21-1 represents a pseudogene. This CDR3 is 19 amino acids long.

This rearrangement joins TRBV7-8 to TRBJ1-5, with 8 bases identical to TRBD1. The CDR3 length is 16 residues. Trimming at V came to 6 bases and at J to 6 bases, leaving 13 bases not matched to a gene. CDR1 and CDR2 from the germline V gene are SGHVS and FQNEAQ. CDR3: CASSSATGDFFQPQHF. The DNA for the CDR3 is TGTGCCAGCAGTTCAGCGACAGGGGATTTTTTTCAGCCCCAGCATTTT.

This clone occurred a few times. The chain joins TRBV7-3 to TRBJ1-3; D unclear. The CDR3 length is 13 residues. V lost 5 bases to trimming and J lost 1 base, with 6 bases between them. Germline V gene data show CDR1 as SGHTA and CDR2 as FQGTGA. The CDR3 sequence is CASSPDSGNTIYF. CDR3 nucleotide sequence: TGTGCCAGCAGCCCCGATTCTGGAAACACCATATATTTT.

This rearrangement joins TRBV11-3 to TRBJ1-1; D is undetermined. V dropped 0 bases and J dropped 1 base, with 12 bases sitting between them. The CDR3 length is 16 residues. CDR1 is SGHNT, CDR2 YENEEA, per germline. CDR3 loop: CASSLDPGRRNTEAFF. CDR3 in DNA: TGTGCCAGCAGCTTAGATCCAGGCAGACGGAACACTGAAGCTTTCTTT.

CDR3 DNA: TGTGCCAGTAGTATTAGGACAGCATGGGATGGCTACACCTTC. This sequence encodes CASSIRTAWDGYTF. The chain has TRBV19 and TRBJ1-2; D perhaps matches TRBD1 (6 bases). The germline gives CDR1 LNHDA, CDR2 SQIVND (reference sequence). This CDR3 spans 14 amino acids. Trimming removed 3 bases from V and 6 bases from J, with 14 bases in between.

The chain joins TRBV4-3 to TRBJ2-2, with TRBD1 matching 7 bases. The CDR3 spans 16 residues. Germline V gene sequence: CDR1 LGHNA, CDR2 YSLEER. J gave up 6 bases and V 3 bases, and 10 bases lay outside the gene matches. Here the CDR3 DNA reads TGCGCCAGCAGCCAGACTACAGGGGCTATGGCCGGGGAGCTGTTTTTT. Its protein product is CASSQTTGAMAGELFF.

V is TRBV6-5 and J is TRBJ2-6, with D possibly being TRBD1 (6 bases). CDR3 length: 16 residues. Trimming pared 0 bases from V and 2 bases from J, leaving 8 bases between. Germline CDR1 MNHEY, CDR2 SVGAGI. CDR3 DNA sequence: TGTGCCAGCAGTTACTCAAGGACAGCTGGGGCCAACGTCCTGACTTTC. Its translation is CASSYSRTAGANVLTF.

The CDR3 spells CATSREPGLATDTQYF. The CDR3, as DNA: TGTGCCACCAGCAGAGAGCCCGGGCTAGCCACAGATACGCAGTATTTT. V gene TRBV15 combines with J gene TRBJ2-3, with D perhaps TRBD2 (5 bases). The CDR3 is 16 residues long. V dropped 0 bases and J dropped 2 bases, with 12 bases sitting between them. Germline assignment: CDR1 LNHNV and CDR2 YYDKDF (reference sequence). Full variable domain (missing parts from reference TRBV15 and TRBJ2-3): DAMVIQNPRYQVTQFGKPVTLSCSQTLNHNVMYWYQQKSSQAPKLLFHYYDKDFNNEADTPDNFQSRRPNTSFCFLDIRSPGLGDTAMYLCATSREPGLATDTQYFGPGTRLTVL.

The V and J genes are TRBV7-3 and TRBJ2-2; 7 nucleotides align to TRBD2. V gave up 3 bases and J gave up 4 bases; unmatched junction bases: 8. CDR1 and CDR2 (germline): SGHTA, FQGTGA. This CDR3 has 16 residues. CDR3 sequence: CASSLGRDSVTGELFF. CDR3 sequence (DNA): TGTGCCAGCAGCTTGGGGAGGGATTCGGTCACCGGGGAGCTGTTTTTT.

The CDR3 sequence is CASSFGTGNTGELFF. CDR3 nucleotides: TGTGCCAGCAGTTTTGGGACAGGGAACACCGGGGAGCTGTTTTTT. V is TRBV27 and J is TRBJ2-2; TRBD1 aligns across 8 bases. Germline trimming cut 3 bases from V and 1 base from J; bases unmatched to any gene: 1. Germline CDR1 MNHEY, CDR2 SMNVEV (reference sequence). The CDR3 totals 15 residues.

This chain links TRBV6-1 with TRBJ2-1, with 7 positions matching TRBD1. V was pared by 7 bases and J by 2 bases, with 8 bases of the junction left unmatched. The CDR3 is 15 amino acids. In germline, CDR1 is MNHNS, CDR2 SASEGT. This CDR3 is CASIRQGGTYNEQFF. CDR3 bases: TGTGCCAGCATTCGGCAAGGGGGCACCTACAATGAGCAGTTCTTC.

DNA of the CDR3: TGTGCCAGCAGCACCCAGGGCTCAGAGCGGGTTTTGAACATTCAGTACTTC. Translated, it gives CASSTQGSERVLNIQYF. The gene calls are TRBV5-6 and TRBJ2-4; D might be TRBD2 (6 bases). Germline CDR1 SGHDT, CDR2 YYEEEE. The V and J ends lost 4 bases and 7 bases respectively, with 24 bases between them. This CDR3 is 17 amino acids long. The full variable domain, completed using reference TRBV5-6 and TRBJ2-4, is DAGVTQSPTHLIKTRGQQVTLRCSPKSGHDTVSWYQQALGQGPQFIFQYYEEEERQRGNFPDRFSGHQFPNYSSELNVNALLLGDSALYLCASSTQGSERVLNIQYFGAGTRLSVL.

The chain couples TRBV27 to TRBJ2-2; 11 bases align to TRBD2. Germline CDR1 and CDR2: MNHEY and SMNVEV (reference sequence). The CDR3 covers 18 residues. J gave up 5 bases and V 3 bases, and 11 bases lay outside the gene matches. In DNA form, the CDR3 reads TGTGCCAGCAGTTTTATCCAACTAGCGGGAGTCGGTACCGGGGAGCTGTTTTTT. Translated: CASSFIQLAGVGTGELFF.

The rearrangement links TRBV28 to TRBJ1-1; D might be TRBD1 (6 bases). The V gene's germline CDR1 is MDHEN and CDR2 SYDVKM. Trimming shortened V by 7 bases and J by 0 bases, and 15 bases separated the two germline ends. This CDR3 has 15 residues. The chain's CDR3 is CASTSAGQLNTEAFF. CDR3 in DNA: TGTGCCAGCACCAGTGCGGGACAACTGAACACTGAAGCTTTCTTT.

There are a few counts of this clone. This chain links TRBV10-2 with TRBJ1-1; 7 nucleotides match TRBD1. The CDR3 extends over 12 amino acids. Per germline, CDR1 WSHSY and CDR2 SAAADI. Unmatched junction bases numbered 5, after V lost 5 bases and J lost 8 bases. In DNA, the CDR3 is TGCGCCAGCAGTCCTCGACAGGGCGAAGCTTTCTTT. This codes for CASSPRQGEAFF.

This chain links TRBV4-2 with TRBJ2-7, with TRBD2 matching 12 bases. Germline V lookup: CDR1 LGHNA, CDR2 YNFKEQ. J gave up 4 bases and V 5 bases, and 6 bases lay outside the gene matches. The CDR3 is 15 residues long. Here the CDR3 reads CASSTLAGGPYEQYF. CDR3 sequence (DNA): TGTGCCAGCAGCACTCTAGCGGGAGGGCCGTACGAGCAGTACTTC.

This clone appeared once. The V and J genes are TRBV11-2 and TRBJ2-4; no firm D call. This CDR3 is built from 15 residues. Trimming removed 0 bases at V and 0 bases at J, with 6 bases between. Germline CDR1 reads SGHAT; CDR2 reads FQNNGV. The CDR3 region is CASSLERLAKNIQYF. CDR3 bases: TGTGCCAGCAGCTTAGAGAGGTTAGCCAAAAACATTCAGTACTTC.

J is TRBJ1-3 and V is TRBV18; D is possibly TRBD1 (6 bases). The germline V and J ends were trimmed by 2 bases and 0 bases, with 11 bases remaining between them. Germline loops: CDR1 KGHSH, CDR2 LQKENI. This CDR3 comprises 16 residues. The CDR3 is CASSPSTGSSGNTIYF. The CDR3 DNA reads TGTGCCAGCTCACCATCGACAGGTAGCTCTGGAAACACCATATATTTT. Looking up the rest from reference TRBV18 and TRBJ1-3 gives the full variable domain: NAGVMQNPRHLVRRRGQEARLRCSPMKGHSHVYWYRQLPEEGLKFMVYLQKENIIDESGMPKERFSAEFPKEGPSILRIQQVVRGDSAAYFCASSPSTGSSGNTIYFGEGSWLTVV.

The chain employs TRBV28 and TRBJ2-4, with no clear D. The CDR3 runs 15 residues. In germline, CDR1 is MDHEN, CDR2 SYDVKM. Between the trimmed V and J ends, which lost 5 bases and 0 bases, there was a span of 11 bases. CDR3 protein: CASSPTAIAKNIQYF. The DNA of the CDR3 is TGTGCCAGCAGTCCAACTGCTATAGCCAAAAACATTCAGTACTTC.

The V call is TRBV5-1, the J call TRBJ2-7; TRBD2 aligns across 12 bases. J gave up 1 base and V 4 bases, and 9 bases lay outside the gene matches. This CDR3 is 17 amino acids long. Germline V gives CDR1 SGHRS, CDR2 YFSETQ. In nucleotides, the CDR3 is TGCGCCAGCAGCATCTTGACTAGCGGGAGAGGGTCCTACGAGCAGTACTTC. Amino acids: CASSILTSGRGSYEQYF.

CDR3 nucleotide sequence: TGTGCCAGCAGCACTTCCCCGACAGACCGCTATGGCTACACCTTC. Translated, it gives CASSTSPTDRYGYTF. The chain joins TRBV9 to TRBJ1-2; possibly TRBD1 for D (5 bases). Germline values: CDR1 SGDLS, CDR2 YYNGEE. With 4 bases removed from V and 4 bases from J, the gap between germline ends came to 17 bases. The CDR3 has 15 residues.

V and J are TRBV12-5 and TRBJ2-1; D might be TRBD2 (5 bases). This CDR3 spans 16 amino acids. V was trimmed by 2 bases and J by 6 bases, leaving 17 bases between them. The V gene's germline CDR1 is LGHNT and CDR2 FRNRAP. In DNA, the CDR3 is TGTGCTAGTGGTTTGATAACGGACTTTAAAGGCAATGAGCAGTTCTTC. Translating it yields CASGLITDFKGNEQFF. Drawing the rest from reference TRBV12-5 and TRBJ2-1, the complete variable domain is DARVTQTPRHKVTEMGQEVTMRCQPILGHNTVFWYRQTMMQGLELLAYFRNRAPLDDSGMPKDRFSAEMPDATLATLKIQPSEPRDSAVYFCASGLITDFKGNEQFFGPGTRLTVL.

This clone was picked up a small number of times. The chain has TRBV19 and TRBJ1-2; 7 nucleotides match TRBD1. The CDR3 is 12 residues long. V was pared by 5 bases and J by 13 bases, with 10 bases of the junction left unmatched. The germline V gene has CDR1 LNHDA and CDR2 SQIVND (reference sequence). CDR3 nucleotides: TGTGCCAGTAGTCTACGGACAGGAGGTTCCACCTTC. Residues: CASSLRTGGSTF.

This clone came up a few times. This CDR3 reads CASSMSRTGAASYTF. The DNA for the CDR3 is TGTGCCAGTAGTATGAGTCGGACAGGGGCGGCGAGCTACACCTTC. The rearrangement joins TRBV19 to TRBJ1-2, with 9 bases identical to TRBD1. The CDR3 has 15 amino acids. J lost 9 bases, V lost 3 bases, and 11 bases had no gene match. Looked up from germline, CDR1 is LNHDA and CDR2 is SQIVND (reference sequence).

The genes are TRBV29-1 and TRBJ2-1, with 9 bases that match TRBD2. V dropped 4 bases and J dropped 6; count of bases not matched to a gene: 13. The length of the CDR3 is 16 residues. CDR1 SQVTM and CDR2 ANQGSEA come from the germline V gene. The DNA for the CDR3 is TGCAGCGTTGCTTCCGGGACTAGCCTTAGTCGCAATGAGCAGTTCTTC. It translates to CSVASGTSLSRNEQFF.

The rearrangement joins TRBV7-9 to TRBJ1-1; D uncertain. Trimming left V 3 bases short and J 1 base short, with 6 bases between. The CDR3 consists of 13 residues. Germline CDR1 SEHNR, CDR2 FQNEAQ (reference sequence). The CDR3 loop reads CASSFQENTEAFF. The CDR3 region has the DNA TGTGCCAGCAGCTTTCAAGAGAACACTGAAGCTTTCTTT.